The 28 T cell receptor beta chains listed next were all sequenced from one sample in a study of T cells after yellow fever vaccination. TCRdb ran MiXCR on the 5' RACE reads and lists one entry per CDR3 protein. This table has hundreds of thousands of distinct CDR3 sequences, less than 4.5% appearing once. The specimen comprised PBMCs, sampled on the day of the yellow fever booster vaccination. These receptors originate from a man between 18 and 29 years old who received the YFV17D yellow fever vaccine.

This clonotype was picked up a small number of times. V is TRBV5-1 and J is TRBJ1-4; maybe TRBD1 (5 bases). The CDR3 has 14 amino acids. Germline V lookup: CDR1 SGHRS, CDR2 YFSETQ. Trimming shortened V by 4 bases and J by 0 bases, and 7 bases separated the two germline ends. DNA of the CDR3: TGCGCCAGCAGCGCGGGACCAACTAATGAAAAACTGTTTTTT. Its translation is CASSAGPTNEKLFF.

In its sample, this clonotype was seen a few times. The CDR3, as DNA: TGTGCCAGCAGCGGCACGGACCTACCCGGGGCCAACGTCCTGACTTTC. Residues: CASSGTDLPGANVLTF. This chain links TRBV5-8 with TRBJ2-6; unclear D gene. The CDR3 runs 16 residues. CDR1 and CDR2 (germline): SGHTS, YDEGEE. V lost 4 bases to trimming and J lost 4 bases, with 15 bases between them.

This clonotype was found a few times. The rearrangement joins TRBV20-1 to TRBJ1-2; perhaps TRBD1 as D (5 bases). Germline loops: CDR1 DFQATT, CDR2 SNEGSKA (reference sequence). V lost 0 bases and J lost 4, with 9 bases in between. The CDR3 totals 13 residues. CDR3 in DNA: TGCAGTGCTAGAGATCGGGGGGTCTATGGCTACACCTTC. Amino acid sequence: CSARDRGVYGYTF.

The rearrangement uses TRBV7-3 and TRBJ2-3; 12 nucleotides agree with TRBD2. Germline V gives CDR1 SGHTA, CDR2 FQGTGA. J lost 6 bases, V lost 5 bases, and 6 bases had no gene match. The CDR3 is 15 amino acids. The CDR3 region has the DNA TGTGCCAGCAGCGACTCTGGACTAGCGGGGGATACGCAGTATTTT. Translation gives CASSDSGLAGDTQYF.

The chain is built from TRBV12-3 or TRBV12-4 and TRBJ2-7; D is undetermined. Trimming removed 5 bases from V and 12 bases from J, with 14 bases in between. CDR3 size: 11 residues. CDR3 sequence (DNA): TGTGCCAGCAGTCTAGGAACGGAACGGTACTTC. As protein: CASSLGTERYF.

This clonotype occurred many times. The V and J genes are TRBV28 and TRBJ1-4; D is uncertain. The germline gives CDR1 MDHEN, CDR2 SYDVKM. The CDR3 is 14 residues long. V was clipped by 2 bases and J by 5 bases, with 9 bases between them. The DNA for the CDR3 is TGTGCCAGCAGTTTACCGCCCCAGAATGAAAAACTGTTTTTT. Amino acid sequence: CASSLPPQNEKLFF.

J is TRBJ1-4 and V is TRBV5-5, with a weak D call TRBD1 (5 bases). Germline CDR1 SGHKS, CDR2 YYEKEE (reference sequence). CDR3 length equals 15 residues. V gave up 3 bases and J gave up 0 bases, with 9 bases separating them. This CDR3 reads CASSWGTATNEKLFF. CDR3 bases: TGTGCCAGCAGCTGGGGGACGGCAACTAATGAAAAACTGTTTTTT.

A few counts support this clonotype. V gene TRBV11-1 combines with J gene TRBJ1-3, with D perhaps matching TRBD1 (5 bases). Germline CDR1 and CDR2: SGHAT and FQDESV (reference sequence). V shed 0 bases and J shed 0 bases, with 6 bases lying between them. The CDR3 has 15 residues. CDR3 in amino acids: CASSLAGTSGNTIYF. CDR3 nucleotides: TGTGCCAGCAGCTTAGCCGGGACCTCTGGAAACACCATATATTTT. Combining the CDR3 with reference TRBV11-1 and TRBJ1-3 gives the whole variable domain EAEVAQSPRYKITEKSQAVAFWCDPISGHATLYWYRQILGQGPELLVQFQDESVVDDSQLPKDRFSAERLKGVDSTLKIQPAELGDSAMYLCASSLAGTSGNTIYFGEGSWLTVV.

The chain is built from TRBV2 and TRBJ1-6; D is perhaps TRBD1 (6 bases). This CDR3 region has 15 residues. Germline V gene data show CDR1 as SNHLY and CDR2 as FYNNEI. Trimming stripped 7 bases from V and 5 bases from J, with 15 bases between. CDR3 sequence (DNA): TGTGCCAGCACACTTTCCGGACAGAATAATTCACCCCTCCACTTT. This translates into CASTLSGQNNSPLHF.

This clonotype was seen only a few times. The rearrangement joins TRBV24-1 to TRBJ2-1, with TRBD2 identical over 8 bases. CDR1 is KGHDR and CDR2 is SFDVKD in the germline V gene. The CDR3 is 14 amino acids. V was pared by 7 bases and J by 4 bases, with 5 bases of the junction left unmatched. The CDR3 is CATSKRGSYNEQFF. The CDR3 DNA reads TGTGCCACCAGCAAGCGGGGGTCTTACAATGAGCAGTTCTTC.

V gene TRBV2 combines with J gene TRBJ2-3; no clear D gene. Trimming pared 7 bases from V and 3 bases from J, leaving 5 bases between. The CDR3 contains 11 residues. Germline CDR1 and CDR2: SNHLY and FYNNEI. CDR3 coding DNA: TGTGCCAGCATGGAAACAGATACGCAGTATTTT. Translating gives CASMETDTQYF.

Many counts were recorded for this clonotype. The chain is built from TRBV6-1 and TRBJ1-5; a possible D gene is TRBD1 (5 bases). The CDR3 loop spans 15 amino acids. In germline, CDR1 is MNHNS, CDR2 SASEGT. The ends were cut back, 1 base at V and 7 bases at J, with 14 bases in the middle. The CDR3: CASSEGTGGWQPQHF. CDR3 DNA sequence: TGTGCCAGCAGTGAAGGCACCGGGGGATGGCAGCCCCAGCATTTT.

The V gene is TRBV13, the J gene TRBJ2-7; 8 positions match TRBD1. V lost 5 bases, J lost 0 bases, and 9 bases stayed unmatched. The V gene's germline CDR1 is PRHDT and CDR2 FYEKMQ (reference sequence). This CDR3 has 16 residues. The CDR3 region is CASSAYSQGGSYEQYF. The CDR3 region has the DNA TGTGCCAGCAGCGCCTACTCACAGGGGGGCTCCTACGAGCAGTACTTC.

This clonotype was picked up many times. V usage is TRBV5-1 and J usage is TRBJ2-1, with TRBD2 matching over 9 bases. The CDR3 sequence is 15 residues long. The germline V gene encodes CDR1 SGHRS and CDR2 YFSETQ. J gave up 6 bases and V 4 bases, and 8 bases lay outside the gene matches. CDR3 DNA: TGCGCCAGCAGCCCGCGGCGGCGGGGGGGCAATGAGCAGTTCTTC. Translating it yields CASSPRRRGGNEQFF.

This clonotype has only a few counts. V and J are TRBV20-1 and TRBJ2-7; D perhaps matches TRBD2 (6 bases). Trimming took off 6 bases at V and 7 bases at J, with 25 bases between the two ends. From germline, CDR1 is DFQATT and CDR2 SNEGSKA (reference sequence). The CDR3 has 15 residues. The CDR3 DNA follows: TGCAGTGCCCGCCACCCCGGGCTCCCGGCGGGGGAGCAGTACTTC. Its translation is CSARHPGLPAGEQYF.

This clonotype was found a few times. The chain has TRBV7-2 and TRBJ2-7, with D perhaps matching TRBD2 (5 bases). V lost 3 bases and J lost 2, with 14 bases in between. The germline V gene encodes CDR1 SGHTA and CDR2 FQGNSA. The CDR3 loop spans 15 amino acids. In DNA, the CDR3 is TGTGCCAGCAGCTTTGCGTATTCGGAGGCCTACGAGCAGTACGTC. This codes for CASSFAYSEAYEQYV.

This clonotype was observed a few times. In DNA form, the CDR3 reads TGTGCCAGCAGTGAAGACCGGGAATATGGCTACACCTTC. Protein product: CASSEDREYGYTF. The chain has TRBV2 and TRBJ1-2, with D unclear. The CDR3 loop spans 13 amino acids. Germline V gives CDR1 SNHLY, CDR2 FYNNEI. Trimming removed 1 base at V and 5 bases at J, with 8 bases between.

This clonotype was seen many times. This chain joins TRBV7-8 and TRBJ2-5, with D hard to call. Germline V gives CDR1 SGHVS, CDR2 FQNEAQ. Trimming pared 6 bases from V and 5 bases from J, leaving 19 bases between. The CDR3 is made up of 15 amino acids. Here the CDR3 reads CASRYPGSLGETQYF. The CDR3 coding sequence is TGTGCCAGCAGATATCCGGGCTCTTTAGGGGAGACCCAGTACTTC. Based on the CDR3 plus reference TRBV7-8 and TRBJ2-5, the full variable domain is GAGVSQSPRYKVAKRGQDVALRCDPISGHVSLFWYQQALGQGPEFLTYFQNEAQLDKSGLPSDRFFAERPEGSVSTLKIQRTQQEDSAVYLCASRYPGSLGETQYFGPGTRLLVL.

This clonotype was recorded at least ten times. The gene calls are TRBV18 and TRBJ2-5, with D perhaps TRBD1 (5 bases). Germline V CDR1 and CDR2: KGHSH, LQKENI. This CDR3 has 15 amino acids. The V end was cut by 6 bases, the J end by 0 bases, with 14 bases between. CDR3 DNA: TGTGCCAGCTCCCGTCGACAGAGCCACCAAGAGACCCAGTACTTC. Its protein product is CASSRRQSHQETQYF.

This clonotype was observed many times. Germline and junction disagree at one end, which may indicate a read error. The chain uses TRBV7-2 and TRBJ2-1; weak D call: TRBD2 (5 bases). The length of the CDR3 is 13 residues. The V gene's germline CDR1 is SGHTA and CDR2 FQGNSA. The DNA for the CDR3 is TGTGCCAGCAGCCTAGCCGGGCTCAATGAGCAGTTCTTC. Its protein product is CASSLAGLNEQFF. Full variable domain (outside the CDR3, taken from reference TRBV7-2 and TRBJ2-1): GAGVSQSPSNKVTEKGKDVELRCDPISGHTALYWYRQSLGQGLEFLIYFQGNSAPDKSGLPSDRFSAERTGGSVSTLTIQRTQQEDSAVYLCASSLAGLNEQFFGPGTRLTVL.

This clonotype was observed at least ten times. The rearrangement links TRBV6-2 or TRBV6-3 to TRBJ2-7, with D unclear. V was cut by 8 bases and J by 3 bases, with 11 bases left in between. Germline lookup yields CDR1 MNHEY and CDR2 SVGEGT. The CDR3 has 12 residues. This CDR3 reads CASRSDNYEQYV. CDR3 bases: TGTGCCAGCCGAAGCGATAACTACGAGCAGTACGTC.

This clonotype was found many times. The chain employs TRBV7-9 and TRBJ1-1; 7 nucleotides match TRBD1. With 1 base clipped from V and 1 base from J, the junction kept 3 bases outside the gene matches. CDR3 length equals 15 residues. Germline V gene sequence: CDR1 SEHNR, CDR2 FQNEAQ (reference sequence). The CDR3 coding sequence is TGTGCCAGCAGCTTAGTACAGGGGACGAACACTGAAGCTTTCTTT. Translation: CASSLVQGTNTEAFF. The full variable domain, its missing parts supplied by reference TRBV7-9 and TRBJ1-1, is DTGVSQNPRHKITKRGQNVTFRCDPISEHNRLYWYRQTLGQGPEFLTYFQNEAQLEKSRLLSDRFSAERPKGSFSTLEIQRTEQGDSAMYLCASSLVQGTNTEAFFGQGTRLTVV.

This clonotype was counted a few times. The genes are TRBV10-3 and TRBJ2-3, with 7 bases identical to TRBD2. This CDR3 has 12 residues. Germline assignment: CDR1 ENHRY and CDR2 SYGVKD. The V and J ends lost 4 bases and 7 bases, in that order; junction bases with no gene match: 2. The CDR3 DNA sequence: TGTGCCATCAGTGGGGGGGGAAATACGCAGTATTTT. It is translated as CAISGGGNTQYF.

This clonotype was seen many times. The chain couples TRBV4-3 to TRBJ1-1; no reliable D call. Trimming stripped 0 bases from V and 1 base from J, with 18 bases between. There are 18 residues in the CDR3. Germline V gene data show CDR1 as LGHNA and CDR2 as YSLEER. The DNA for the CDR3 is TGCGCCAGCAGCCAAGATAGGGAATCGGGTTTTTGGAACACTGAAGCTTTCTTT. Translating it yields CASSQDRESGFWNTEAFF.

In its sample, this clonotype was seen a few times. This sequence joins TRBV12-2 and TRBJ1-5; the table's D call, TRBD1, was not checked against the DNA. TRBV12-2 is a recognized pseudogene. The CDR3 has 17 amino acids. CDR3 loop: CASRLAETGHGNQPQHF. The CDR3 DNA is TGTGCAAGTCGCTTAGCCGAGACAGGGCACGGCAATCAGCCCCAGCATTTT.

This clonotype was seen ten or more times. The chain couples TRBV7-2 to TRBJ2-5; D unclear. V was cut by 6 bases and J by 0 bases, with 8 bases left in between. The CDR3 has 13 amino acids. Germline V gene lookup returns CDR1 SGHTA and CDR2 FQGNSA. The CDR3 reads CASRLGYQETQYF. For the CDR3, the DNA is TGTGCCAGCAGGCTTGGTTACCAAGAGACCCAGTACTTC. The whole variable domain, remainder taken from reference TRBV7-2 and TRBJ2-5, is GAGVSQSPSNKVTEKGKDVELRCDPISGHTALYWYRQSLGQGLEFLIYFQGNSAPDKSGLPSDRFSAERTGGSVSTLTIQRTQQEDSAVYLCASRLGYQETQYFGPGTRLLVL.

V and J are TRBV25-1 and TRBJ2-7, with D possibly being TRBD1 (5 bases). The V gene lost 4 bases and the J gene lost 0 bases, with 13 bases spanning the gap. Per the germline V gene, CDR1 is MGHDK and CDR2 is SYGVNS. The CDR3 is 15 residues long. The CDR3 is CASSGTDSLSYEQYF. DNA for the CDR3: TGTGCCAGCAGTGGCACAGACAGTCTCTCCTACGAGCAGTACTTC.

For the CDR3, the DNA is TGTGCCAGCAGTGAATATGACCTTCAAGAGACCCAGTACTTC. Translation: CASSEYDLQETQYF. The gene calls are TRBV25-1 and TRBJ2-5; no clear D. This CDR3 spans 14 amino acids. Between the trimmed V and J ends, which lost 0 bases and 2 bases, there was a span of 7 bases. The germline V gene has CDR1 MGHDK and CDR2 SYGVNS.